A selection of T cell receptor beta chains follows, all from one sample in a study of OX40 agonist ivuxolimab in advanced cancers. Profiled with immunoSEQ multiplex PCR; TCRdb holds only in-frame clones, not every one. The repertoire has 73,000 or so clones, 80% to 95% of them found once; the top ten carry roughly 0.44%. Sequences were derived from CD4+ or CD8+ T cells sorted from blood, sampled in a trial of the OX40 agonist ivuxolimab. These receptors all stem from an adult with an advanced solid tumor such as melanoma, head and neck, liver or kidney cancer. The CDR3 runs from the conserved cysteine through the conserved F or W. The D gene is left open where the match is weak. Only part of the rows carry a size: once, few, many, or a class if the clone is expanded.

J,V,D,size,DNA,CDR3
TRBJ2-2,TRBV6-1,TRBD2,NA,TGTGCCAGCAGTGTTGGGAGGGCCACCGGGGAGCTGTTTTTT,CASSVGRATGELFF
TRBJ2-7,TRBV7-6,TRBD2,NA,TGTGCCAGCAGCTTTGGGACTAGTCCTACCCAGGGCGAGCAGTACTTC,CASSFGTSPTQGEQYF
TRBJ2-1,TRBV7-6,TRBD1,NA,TGTGCCAGCAGCTTACGGGACAGGGGGCGAATGAATGAGCAGTTCTTC,CASSLRDRGRMNEQFF
TRBJ2-1,TRBV6-6,TRBD1,NA,TGTGCCAGCAGTTCACAGGGGGCGGAGAGTGAGCAGTTCTTC,CASSSQGAESEQFF
TRBJ2-5,TRBV18,NA,NA,TGTGCCAGCTCACAGTCAGGGCGCATGGAGACCCAGTACTTC,CASSQSGRMETQYF
TRBJ1-1,TRBV5-1,TRBD1,NA,TGCGCCAGCCCAGGGGAAACCTCGTCGGGACAGGGTTTTCCTGAAGCTTTCTTT,CASPGETSSGQGFPEAFF
TRBJ2-7,TRBV27,TRBD2,NA,TGTGCCAGCAAGGGCGAGGTAGCGGGAGAATTCGAGCAGTACTTC,CASKGEVAGEFEQYF
TRBJ1-3,TRBV6-6,TRBD1,NA,TGTGCCAGCGGGAGGGGACAGGGTTTTTCTGGAAACACCATATATTTT,CASGRGQGFSGNTIYF
TRBJ2-2,TRBV14,NA,few,TGTGCCAGCAGCCAAGGCAGGGTCGACACCGGGGAGCTGTTTTTT,CASSQGRVDTGELFF
TRBJ2-5,TRBV11-3,TRBD2,NA,TGTGCCAGCAGCTTAGATCTAGCGGGAGTAGTAAAGACCCAGTACTTC,CASSLDLAGVVKTQYF
TRBJ1-1,TRBV5-5,NA,NA,TGTGCCAGCAGCTTGGAGGGCCTGATCACTGAAGCTTTCTTT,CASSLEGLITEAFF
TRBJ2-3,TRBV6-5,TRBD2,NA,TGTGCCAGCAGCATAGCGGGAGATACAGATACGCAGTATTTT,CASSIAGDTDTQYF
TRBJ2-5,TRBV5-1,TRBD2,NA,TGCGCCAGCAGCCCAATGGGAGGGGATTTTTGGGAGACCCAGTACTTC,CASSPMGGDFWETQYF
TRBJ2-7,TRBV14,NA,NA,TGTGCCAGCAGCCGCACACAGGGTGGGGGAGGTGAGCAGTACTTC,CASSRTQGGGGEQYF
TRBJ2-7,TRBV5-1,TRBD2,NA,TGCGCCAGCAGCTGGCGTGGGGCTAGCGGGAGGGATGAGCAGTACTTC,CASSWRGASGRDEQYF
TRBJ2-1,TRBV6-6,TRBD1,once,TGTGCCAGCAGTCCCGCGACAGGGCTTAGCGATGAGCAGTTCTTC,CASSPATGLSDEQFF
TRBJ1-3,TRBV4-1,NA,NA,TGCGCCAGCAGCCAGACCATACAGGGACCCTCTGGAAACACCATATATTTT,CASSQTIQGPSGNTIYF
TRBJ2-5,TRBV12-5,NA,NA,TGTGCTAGTGGACAAATAGGGGCGACCCAGTACTTC,CASGQIGATQYF
TRBJ1-1,TRBV6-5,NA,NA,TGTGCCAGCAGACGACAGCAGAACACTGAAGCTTTCTTT,CASRRQQNTEAFF
TRBJ1-2,TRBV7-2,NA,NA,TGTGCCAGCAGCTTAGTCGCAGGGCCTAACTATGGCTACACCTTC,CASSLVAGPNYGYTF
TRBJ1-6,TRBV4-1,NA,NA,TGCGCCAGCAGCCAAGAGGGGGAATCACCCCTCCACTTT,CASSQEGESPLHF
TRBJ2-3,TRBV28,NA,once,TGTGCCAGCACTATAGCCCCAGATACGCAGTATTTT,CASTIAPDTQYF
TRBJ1-3,TRBV19,NA,NA,TGTGCCAGTAGTGAACACAGGGCTGGAAACACCATATATTTT,CASSEHRAGNTIYF
TRBJ2-7,TRBV7-9,NA,NA,TGTGCCAGCAGCGCTGGGCCCACTTCCGAGCAGTACTTC,CASSAGPTSEQYF
TRBJ2-3,TRBV11-2,NA,once,TGTGCCAGCAGAACTACGGGGGCAGATACGCAGTATTTT,CASRTTGADTQYF
TRBJ2-1,TRBV25-1,NA,NA,TGTGCATCTCAAACAGAGGAATACAATGAGCAGTTCTTC,CASQTEEYNEQFF
TRBJ1-2,TRBV9,NA,NA,TGTGCCAGCAGCACCTCCCCGGGCGGTTGGGGTGGGGGCTACACCTTC,CASSTSPGGWGGGYTF
TRBJ2-1,TRBV7-9,NA,NA,TGTGCCAGCAGCTCGCAGGGCAATGAGCAGTTCTTC,CASSSQGNEQFF
TRBJ2-5,TRBV7-9,TRBD2,NA,TGTGCCAGCAGCGCCCCGCTCGCGGGAGGGCTGGGAGAGACCCAGTACTTC,CASSAPLAGGLGETQYF
TRBJ2-5,TRBV4-3,NA,NA,TGCGCCAGCAGCCAAAGTTCCGGGATCGGGGGGACCCAGTACTTC,CASSQSSGIGGTQYF
TRBJ2-3,TRBV7-6,NA,NA,TGTGCCAGCAGCCTAAGACCGAACTCTGGCACAGATACGCAGTATTTT,CASSLRPNSGTDTQYF
TRBJ2-7,TRBV7-9,NA,NA,TGTGCCAGCAGCTTAACCACAAGAGAGCAGTACTTC,CASSLTTREQYF
TRBJ2-7,TRBV6-5,TRBD2,NA,TGTGCCAGCAGCCCGGGGGGGGTTAGGTCCTACGAGCAGTACTTC,CASSPGGVRSYEQYF
TRBJ1-4,TRBV5-1,TRBD1,NA,TGCGCCAGCAGCGCACAGTCTCAGGGGGCCATTAATGAAAAACTGTTTTTT,CASSAQSQGAINEKLFF
TRBJ1-5,TRBV30,NA,NA,TGTGCCTGGAGTGTACTCGGGGGGACTGGCAATCAGCCCCAGCATTTT,CAWSVLGGTGNQPQHF
TRBJ2-3,TRBV19,NA,NA,TGTGCCACCGGGGATAGCACAGATACGCAGTATTTT,CATGDSTDTQYF
TRBJ1-1,TRBV7-7,NA,NA,TGTGCCAGCAGCCCAAAAAAGGGTAGGGGAGGGAACACTGAAGCTTTCTTT,CASSPKKGRGGNTEAFF
TRBJ1-2,TRBV6-1,NA,NA,TGTGCCAGCAGTGAAGGGACAGTGGGTGGCTACACCTTC,CASSEGTVGGYTF
TRBJ1-4,TRBV19,TRBD1,NA,TGTGCCAGTAGAAGTAACAGGGGATTGGGTGAAAAACTGTTTTTT,CASRSNRGLGEKLFF
TRBJ1-6,TRBV18,TRBD1,NA,TGTGCCAGCTCACCACCCTCGACAGGGCTCCCGCCCCTCCACTTT,CASSPPSTGLPPLHF
TRBJ1-5,TRBV29-1,NA,NA,TGCAGCGTTATGGAGTCAGGCAATCAGCCCCAGCATTTT,CSVMESGNQPQHF
TRBJ2-6,TRBV30,NA,NA,TGTGCCTGGGGGAGGTTCTCCTCTGGGGCCAACGTCCTGACTTTC,CAWGRFSSGANVLTF
TRBJ1-2,TRBV10-1,NA,NA,TGCGCCAGCAGTGAATCGGGTGGTTTTGGCTACACCTTC,CASSESGGFGYTF
TRBJ2-7,TRBV19,NA,NA,TGTGCCACCAAAGGCTTTGGACAGAGGAATTCCTACGAGCAGTACTTC,CATKGFGQRNSYEQYF
TRBJ2-2,TRBV7-2,TRBD1,NA,TGTGCCAGCAGCCCCCGACAGGGAACCGGGGAGCTGTTTTTT,CASSPRQGTGELFF
TRBJ1-5,TRBV2,NA,NA,TGTGCCAGCAGGGAAAACAGGGCTCGCAATCAGCCCCAGCATTTT,CASRENRARNQPQHF
TRBJ2-7,TRBV7-2,TRBD2,NA,TGTGCCAGCAGCCAAACTAGCGATTATTCCTACGAGCAGTACTTC,CASSQTSDYSYEQYF
TRBJ2-3,TRBV4-1,TRBD2,NA,TGCGCCAGCAGCCGAGCGGGAGGGCTCGGGCCAGATACGCAGTATTTT,CASSRAGGLGPDTQYF
TRBJ2-7,TRBV6-4,TRBD2,NA,TGTGCCAGCACCCCCCGGGGGGGCGAGCAGTACTTC,CASTPRGGEQYF
TRBJ2-1,TRBV29-1,NA,once,TGCAGCGTTGAAGATTCCGCAGTTGTGAATGAGCAGTTCTTC,CSVEDSAVVNEQFF
TRBJ1-1,TRBV10-1,NA,NA,TGCGCCAGCAGTGCCCAGGGGACTGAAGCTTTCTTT,CASSAQGTEAFF
TRBJ1-5,TRBV19,NA,NA,TGTGCCAGTAGTAAGCCACAGCAAGGCAATCAGCCCCAGCATTTT,CASSKPQQGNQPQHF
TRBJ2-7,TRBV29-1,NA,NA,TGCAGCGTTGAACTCGACTCACCGTCCTACGAGCAGTACTTC,CSVELDSPSYEQYF
TRBJ1-2,TRBV7-9,NA,NA,TGTGCCAGCAGCATAACAGTGGTCTATGGCTACACCTTC,CASSITVVYGYTF
TRBJ2-1,TRBV18,TRBD2,NA,TGTGCCAGCTCATCGACTAGCGGGAGACAAAATGAGCAGTTCTTC,CASSSTSGRQNEQFF
TRBJ2-7,TRBV2,NA,NA,TGTGCCAGCAGTGGGTTCTACGAGCAGTACTTC,CASSGFYEQYF
TRBJ2-7,TRBV19,TRBD2,NA,TGTGCCAGTTCCCTCTCAGCGGGGTCGGTCTACGAGCAGTACTTC,CASSLSAGSVYEQYF
TRBJ1-3,TRBV15,NA,NA,TGTGCCACCAGCACACGGGGGATGACGAATTCTGGAAACACCATATATTTT,CATSTRGMTNSGNTIYF